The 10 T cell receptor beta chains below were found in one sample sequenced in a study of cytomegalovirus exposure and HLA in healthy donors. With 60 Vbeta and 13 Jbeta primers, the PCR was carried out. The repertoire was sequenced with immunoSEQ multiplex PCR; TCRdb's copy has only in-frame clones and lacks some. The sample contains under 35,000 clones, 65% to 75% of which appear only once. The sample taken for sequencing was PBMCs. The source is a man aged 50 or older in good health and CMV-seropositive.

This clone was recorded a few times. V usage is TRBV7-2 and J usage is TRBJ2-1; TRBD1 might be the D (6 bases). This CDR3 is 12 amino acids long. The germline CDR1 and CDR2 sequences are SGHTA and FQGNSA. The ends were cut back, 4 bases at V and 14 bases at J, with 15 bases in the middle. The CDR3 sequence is CASSSNRDTEFF. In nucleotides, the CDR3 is TGTGCCAGCAGCTCGAATCGGGACACGGAGTTCTTC.

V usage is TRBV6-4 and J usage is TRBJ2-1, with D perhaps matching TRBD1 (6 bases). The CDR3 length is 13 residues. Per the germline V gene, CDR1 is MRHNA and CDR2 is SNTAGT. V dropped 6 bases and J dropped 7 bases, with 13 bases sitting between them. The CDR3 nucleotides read TGTGCCAGCAGGTACGGGCAGGGGAATGAGCAGTTCTTC. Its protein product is CASRYGQGNEQFF.

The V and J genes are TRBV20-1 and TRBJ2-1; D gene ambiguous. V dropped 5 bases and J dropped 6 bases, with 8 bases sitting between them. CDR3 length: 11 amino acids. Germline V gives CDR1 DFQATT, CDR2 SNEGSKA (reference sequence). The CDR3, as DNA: TGCAGTGCTCTGAGCGTCAATGAGCAGTTCTTC. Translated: CSALSVNEQFF.

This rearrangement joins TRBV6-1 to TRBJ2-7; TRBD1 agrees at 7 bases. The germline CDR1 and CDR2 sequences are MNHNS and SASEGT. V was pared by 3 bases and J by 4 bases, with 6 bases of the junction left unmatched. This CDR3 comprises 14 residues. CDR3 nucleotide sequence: TGTGCCAGCAGTGATGGCACAGGGGTATACGAGCAGTACTTC. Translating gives CASSDGTGVYEQYF.

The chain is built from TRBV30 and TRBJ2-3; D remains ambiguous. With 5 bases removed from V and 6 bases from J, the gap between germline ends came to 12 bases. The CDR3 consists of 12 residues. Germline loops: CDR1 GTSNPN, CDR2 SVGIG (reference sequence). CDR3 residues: CAWGSRGDTQYF. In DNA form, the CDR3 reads TGTGCCTGGGGCTCTCGCGGTGATACGCAGTATTTT.

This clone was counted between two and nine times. The CDR3 sequence is CATSRTGLGEQYF. CDR3 sequence (DNA): TGTGCCACCAGCAGGACAGGGCTGGGCGAGCAGTACTTC. This sequence joins TRBV15 and TRBJ2-7; 7 bases map to TRBD1. The V gene end was trimmed by 3 bases and the J gene end by 6 bases; junction bases not matched to a gene: 5. The germline V gene encodes CDR1 LNHNV and CDR2 YYDKDF (reference sequence). This CDR3 region has 13 residues.

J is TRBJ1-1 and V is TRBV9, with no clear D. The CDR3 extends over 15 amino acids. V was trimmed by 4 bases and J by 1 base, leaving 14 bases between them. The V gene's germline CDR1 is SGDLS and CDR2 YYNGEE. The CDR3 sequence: CASSPRIATNTEAFF. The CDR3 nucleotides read TGTGCCAGCAGCCCCCGTATAGCCACGAACACTGAAGCTTTCTTT.

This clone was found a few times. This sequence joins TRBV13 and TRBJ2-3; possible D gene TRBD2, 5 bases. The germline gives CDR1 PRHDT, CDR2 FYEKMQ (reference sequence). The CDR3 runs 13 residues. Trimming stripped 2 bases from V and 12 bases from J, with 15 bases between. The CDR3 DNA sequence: TGTGCCAGCAGCTTAAAACGGGGAGACCGACAGTATTTT. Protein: CASSLKRGDRQYF.

The CDR3 DNA follows: TGCGCCAGCAGTGAGCTCAGGGTTTTGGCTGAAGCTTTCTTT. This encodes CASSELRVLAEAFF. This chain uses TRBV10-2 with TRBJ1-1, with D perhaps TRBD1 (5 bases). The germline CDR1 and CDR2 sequences are WSHSY and SAAADI. CDR3 length: 14 amino acids. With 2 bases removed from V and 6 bases from J, the gap between germline ends came to 13 bases.

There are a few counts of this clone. The CDR3, as DNA: TGCGCCAGCAGCCAAGACAGCGGGGTTTTCAATCAGCCCCAGCATTTT. As protein: CASSQDSGVFNQPQHF. V is TRBV4-1 and J is TRBJ1-5; D gene unclear. Germline CDR1 and CDR2: MGHRA and YSYEKL. The CDR3 length is 16 residues. V gave up 0 bases and J gave up 3 bases, with 12 bases separating them.